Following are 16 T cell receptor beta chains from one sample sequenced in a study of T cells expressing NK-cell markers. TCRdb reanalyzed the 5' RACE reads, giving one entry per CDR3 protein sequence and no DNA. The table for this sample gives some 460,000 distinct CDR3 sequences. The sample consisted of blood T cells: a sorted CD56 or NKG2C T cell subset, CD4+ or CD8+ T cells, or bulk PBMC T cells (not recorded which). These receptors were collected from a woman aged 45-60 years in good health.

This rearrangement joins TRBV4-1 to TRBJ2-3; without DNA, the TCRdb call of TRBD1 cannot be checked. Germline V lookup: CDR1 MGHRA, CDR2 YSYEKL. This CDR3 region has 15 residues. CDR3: CASSQPRDRGLAQYF.

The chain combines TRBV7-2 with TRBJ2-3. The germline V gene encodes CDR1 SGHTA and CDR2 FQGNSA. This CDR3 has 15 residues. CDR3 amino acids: CASSLGTHRTDTQYF.

CDR3 protein: CATSRDFSGANVLTF. The genes are TRBV15 and TRBJ2-6. This CDR3 is built from 15 residues. Germline CDR1 reads LNHNV; CDR2 reads YYDKDF (reference sequence).

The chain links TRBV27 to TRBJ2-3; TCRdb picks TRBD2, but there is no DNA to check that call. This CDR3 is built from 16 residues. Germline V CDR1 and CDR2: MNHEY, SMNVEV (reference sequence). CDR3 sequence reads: CASRASGRYRTDTQYF.

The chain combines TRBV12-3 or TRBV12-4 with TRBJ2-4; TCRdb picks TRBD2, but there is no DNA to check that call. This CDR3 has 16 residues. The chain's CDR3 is CASSPTSPLAKNIQYF.

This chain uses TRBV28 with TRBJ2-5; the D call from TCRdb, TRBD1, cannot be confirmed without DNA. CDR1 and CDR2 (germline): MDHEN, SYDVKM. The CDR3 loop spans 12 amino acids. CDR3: CASSLRAETQYF. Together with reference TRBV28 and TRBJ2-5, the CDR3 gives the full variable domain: DVKVTQSSRYLVKRTGEKVFLECVQDMDHENMFWYRQDPGLGLRLIYFSYDVKMKEKGDIPEGYSVSREKKERFSLILESASTNQTSMYLCASSLRAETQYFGPGTRLLVL.

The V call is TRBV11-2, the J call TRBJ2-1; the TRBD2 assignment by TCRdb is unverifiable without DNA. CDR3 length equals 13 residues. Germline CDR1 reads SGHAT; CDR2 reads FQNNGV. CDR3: CASSLAEGSEQFF. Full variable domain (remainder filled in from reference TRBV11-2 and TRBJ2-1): EAGVAQSPRYKIIEKRQSVAFWCNPISGHATLYWYQQILGQGPKLLIQFQNNGVVDDSQLPKDRFSAERLKGVDSTLKIQPAKLEDSAVYLCASSLAEGSEQFFGPGTRLTVL.

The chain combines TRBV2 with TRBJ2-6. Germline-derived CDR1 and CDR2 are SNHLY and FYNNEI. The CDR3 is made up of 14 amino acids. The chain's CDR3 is CASSGMSGANVLTF.

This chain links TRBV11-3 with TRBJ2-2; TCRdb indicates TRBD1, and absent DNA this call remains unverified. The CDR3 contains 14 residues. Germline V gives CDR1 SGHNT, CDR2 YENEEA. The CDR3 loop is CASSRIRTDGELFF.

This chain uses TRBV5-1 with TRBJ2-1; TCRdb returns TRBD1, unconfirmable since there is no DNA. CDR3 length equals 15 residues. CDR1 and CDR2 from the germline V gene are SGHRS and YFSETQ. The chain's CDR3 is CASSISGVPYNEQFF.

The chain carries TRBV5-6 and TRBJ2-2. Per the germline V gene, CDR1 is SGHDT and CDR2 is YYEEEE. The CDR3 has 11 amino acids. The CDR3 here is CASSSWGELFF.

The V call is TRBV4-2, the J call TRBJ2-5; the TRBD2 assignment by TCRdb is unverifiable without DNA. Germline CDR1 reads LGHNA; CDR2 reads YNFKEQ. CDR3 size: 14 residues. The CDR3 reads CASSQLAGQETQYF.

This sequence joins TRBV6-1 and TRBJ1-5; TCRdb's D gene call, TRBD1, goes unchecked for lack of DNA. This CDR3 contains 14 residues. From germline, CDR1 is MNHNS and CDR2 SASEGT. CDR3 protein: CASSEVWGDQPQHF.

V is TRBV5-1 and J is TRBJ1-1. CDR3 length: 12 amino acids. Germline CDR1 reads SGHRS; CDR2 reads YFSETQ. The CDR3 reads CASSLEKNTAFF.

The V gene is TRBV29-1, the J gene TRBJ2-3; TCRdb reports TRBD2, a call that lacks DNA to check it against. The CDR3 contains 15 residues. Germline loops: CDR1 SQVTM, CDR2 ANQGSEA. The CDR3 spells CSVATSGRAVDTQYF.

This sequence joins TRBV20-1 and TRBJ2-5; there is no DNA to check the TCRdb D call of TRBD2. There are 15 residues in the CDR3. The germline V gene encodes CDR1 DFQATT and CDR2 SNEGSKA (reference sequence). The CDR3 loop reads CSARDDLRGVETQYF.